The 20 T cell receptor beta chains below come from one sample, sequenced in a study of chemoradiotherapy in HPV16-positive cancers. The table came from immunoSEQ multiplex PCR; TCRdb's copy has only in-frame clones and leaves some out. The table has 9,400 or so clones, around 82% seen once. The specimen was collected from a patient who underwent chemoradiotherapy. These TCRs come from a human donor with HPV-associated anogenital cancer.

This clone was detected only once. The chain carries TRBV7-2 and TRBJ1-2; the match to TRBD1 covers 12 bases. Looked up from germline, CDR1 is SGHTA and CDR2 is FQGNSA. V lost 7 bases and J lost 7; bases outside the gene matches: 7. The CDR3 spans 14 residues. The CDR3 DNA is TGTGCCAGCAATGAGGGGACAGGGGGCCTTGGCTACACCTTC. Its protein is CASNEGTGGLGYTF.

This chain joins TRBV9 and TRBJ1-1; D might be TRBD1 (5 bases). The CDR3 has 15 amino acids. V was clipped by 3 bases and J by 1 base, with 13 bases between them. Per the germline V gene, CDR1 is SGDLS and CDR2 is YYNGEE. The CDR3 protein is CASSETGTENTEAFF. The CDR3 DNA reads TGTGCCAGCAGCGAGACCGGGACGGAGAACACTGAAGCTTTCTTT.

The genes are TRBV23-1 and TRBJ1-1, with a tentative D call TRBD1 (6 bases). TRBV23-1 has ORF status, its function being uncertain. V was trimmed by 3 bases and J by 1 base, leaving 12 bases between them. CDR3 size: 15 residues. CDR3 amino acids: CASSHKGERNTEAFF. Written as DNA, the CDR3 is TGCGCCAGCAGTCATAAGGGGGAGAGGAACACTGAAGCTTTCTTT.

This rearrangement joins TRBV5-5 to TRBJ2-7; possible D gene TRBD2, 6 bases. This CDR3 region has 17 residues. The germline V and J ends were trimmed by 2 bases and 3 bases, with 21 bases remaining between them. Germline CDR1 SGHKS, CDR2 YYEKEE (reference sequence). CDR3 sequence reads: CASSFSPPGPGVYEQYF. In nucleotides, the CDR3 is TGTGCCAGCAGCTTTTCCCCACCGGGGCCGGGGGTCTACGAGCAGTACTTC.

This chain connects TRBV6-5 to TRBJ2-1; a weak D match, TRBD1 (6 bases). Trimming stripped 5 bases from V and 16 bases from J, with 15 bases between. Germline V lookup: CDR1 MNHEY, CDR2 SVGAGI. This CDR3 comprises 11 residues. CDR3 sequence reads: CASSTPGTQFF. CDR3 DNA: TGTGCCAGCAGTACCCCCGGGACACAATTCTTC.

This clone has only a few counts. This chain uses TRBV2 with TRBJ1-5; no firm D call. Trimming removed 5 bases from V and 2 bases from J, with 10 bases in between. This CDR3 is built from 14 residues. Germline CDR1 and CDR2: SNHLY and FYNNEI. CDR3 DNA: TGTGCCAGCAGTTACTTCGGAGGCAATCAGCCCCAGCATTTT. Residues: CASSYFGGNQPQHF.

The CDR3 DNA is TGTGCCAGCAGCCCCGGGTCGGGCAGCAATCAGCCCCAGCATTTT. Translation gives CASSPGSGSNQPQHF. The chain carries TRBV5-6 and TRBJ1-5; D unresolved. The CDR3 runs to 15 residues. V shed 4 bases and J shed 1 base, with 12 bases lying between them. Looked up from germline, CDR1 is SGHDT and CDR2 is YYEEEE.

With respect to this clone: An end of the junction does not agree with germline; a read error may underlie this. This chain links TRBV28 with TRBJ1-5, with D tentatively TRBD1 (5 bases). This CDR3 contains 15 residues. Germline V gene lookup returns CDR1 MDHEN and CDR2 SYDVKM. The CDR3 here is CASILQEDSNQPQHF. The CDR3 DNA reads TGTGCCAGCATTTTACAGGAAGATAGCAATCAGCCCCAGCATTTT.

The sample holds a few counts of this clone. The DNA of the CDR3 is TGTGCCAGCAGCGCTCGGGAAACCGCAGGAGATGGCTACACCTTC. It specifies CASSARETAGDGYTF. This chain joins TRBV9 and TRBJ1-2; no clear D. The CDR3 is made up of 15 amino acids. V dropped 3 bases and J dropped 6 bases, with 18 bases sitting between them. The V gene's germline CDR1 is SGDLS and CDR2 YYNGEE.

The gene calls are TRBV18 and TRBJ2-5, with D uncertain. CDR1 and CDR2 from the germline V gene are KGHSH and LQKENI. Trimming removed 5 bases from V and 1 base from J, with 5 bases in between. The CDR3 has 12 amino acids. CDR3 nucleotide sequence: TGTGCCAGCTCAGAGGTCCAAGAGACCCAGTACTTC. Translation gives CASSEVQETQYF.

The CDR3 is CASSKGILAGEETQYF. DNA for the CDR3: TGTGCCAGCAGCAAAGGGATACTAGCGGGGGAGGAGACCCAGTACTTC. The V call is TRBV11-3, the J call TRBJ2-5; 11 positions match TRBD2. With V trimmed by 5 bases and J by 5 bases, 10 bases remained unmatched. This CDR3 has 16 residues. The germline V gene has CDR1 SGHNT and CDR2 YENEEA.

The sample holds a few counts of this clone. The chain uses TRBV2 and TRBJ2-7, with 9 bases matching TRBD2. The germline gives CDR1 SNHLY, CDR2 FYNNEI. The CDR3 consists of 14 residues. J lost 7 bases, V lost 8 bases, and 12 bases had no gene match. For the CDR3, the DNA is TGTGCCAGCCACTACCGGAGAGCGGGGGGAGAGCAGTACTTC. It translates to CASHYRRAGGEQYF.

DNA of the CDR3: TGTGCCAGCAGCTTCGACTCCTACAATGAGCAGTTCTTC. Its protein is CASSFDSYNEQFF. The chain links TRBV11-2 to TRBJ2-1; D remains unclear. Germline V gives CDR1 SGHAT, CDR2 FQNNGV. This CDR3 region has 13 residues. Trimming removed 3 bases at V and 0 bases at J, with 3 bases between.

The V gene is TRBV5-4, the J gene TRBJ2-5; tentative D call: TRBD2 (5 bases). The germline V gene encodes CDR1 SGHNT and CDR2 YYREEE (reference sequence). The CDR3 is made up of 14 amino acids. V shed 1 base and J shed 2 bases, with 9 bases lying between them. CDR3 nucleotide sequence: TGTGCCAGCAGCTTGATCGGAGGACAAGAGACCCAGTACTTC. It is translated as CASSLIGGQETQYF.

The chain is built from TRBV9 and TRBJ2-5; D assignment may be TRBD1 or TRBD2 (6 bases each). The CDR3 length is 15 residues. V gave up 3 bases and J gave up 4 bases, with 16 bases separating them. Germline values: CDR1 SGDLS, CDR2 YYNGEE. This CDR3 reads CASSGRGGLGETQYF. The DNA of the CDR3 is TGTGCCAGCAGCGGACGTGGGGGGCTTGGAGAGACCCAGTACTTC.

The rearrangement joins TRBV30 to TRBJ2-3, with 9 positions matching TRBD2. The trim removed 2 bases at V and 2 bases at J, leaving 5 bases unmatched. There are 15 residues in the CDR3. Germline values: CDR1 GTSNPN, CDR2 SVGIG (reference sequence). The CDR3 loop reads CAWSPERGDTDTQYF. The CDR3 nucleotides are TGTGCCTGGAGTCCCGAGCGGGGGGACACAGATACGCAGTATTTT.

The rearrangement uses TRBV7-6 and TRBJ2-2, with 10 bases fitting TRBD1. V lost 5 bases to trimming and J lost 1 base; unmatched junction nucleotides: 10. This CDR3 has 18 amino acids. Germline CDR1 reads SGHVS; CDR2 reads FNYEAQ. The CDR3 bases are TGTGCCAGCAGCCGAAATCCGACAGGGGGCCGGAACACCGGGGAGCTGTTTTTT. Its translation is CASSRNPTGGRNTGELFF.

CDR3 nucleotide sequence: TGCGCCAGCAGCCTAATCTACCCGGGACAGGAGTATGGCTACACCTTC. Translated: CASSLIYPGQEYGYTF. The chain joins TRBV4-1 to TRBJ1-2; 8 bases match TRBD1. This CDR3 has 16 amino acids. Germline CDR1 is MGHRA and CDR2 is YSYEKL. The V gene end was trimmed by 4 bases and the J gene end by 5 bases; junction bases not matched to a gene: 12.

The V call is TRBV21-1, the J call TRBJ2-2; TRBD1 is taken as the D call from the table, unchecked against the DNA. TRBV21-1 is an annotated pseudogene. CDR3 length: 18 amino acids. The CDR3 bases are TGTGCCAGCAGCCCAACGCCGGGACAGGGTTCGGGCACCGGGGAGCTGTTTTTT. This encodes CASSPTPGQGSGTGELFF.

This clone has just one count. The chain couples TRBV28 to TRBJ1-3; no firm D call. This CDR3 comprises 14 residues. Per germline, CDR1 MDHEN and CDR2 SYDVKM. Trimming shortened V by 5 bases and J by 4 bases, and 12 bases separated the two germline ends. The CDR3 DNA sequence: TGTGCCAGCAGTCCCCCAGTAAGAGGAAACACCATATATTTT. Translated: CASSPPVRGNTIYF.